Below, 32 T cell receptor beta chains from the same sample are listed, as sequenced in a study of T-cell memory formation after mild COVID-19. TCRdb redid the calling of the 5' RACE reads with MiXCR, one entry per CDR3 protein. In the table there are around 200,000 distinct CDR3 sequences, 20% to 25% of which are singletons. Sequencing was done on a sample of PBMCs or a T cell subset sorted from them (not recorded which). These receptors all come from an adult woman who had mild COVID-19 (a few samples of this study predate the infection). Cell type and time point are not known.

With regard to this clonotype: An end of the junction differs from the germline gene, which may be a read error. The chain couples TRBV5-1 to TRBJ2-5; D possibly corresponds to TRBD2 (5 bases). The CDR3 loop spans 13 amino acids. The germline CDR1 and CDR2 sequences are SGHRS and YFSETQ. CDR3 coding DNA: TGCGCCAGCAGCTTGCCTCCGTGGGAGACCAAGTACTTC. Translation gives CASSLPPWETKYF.

The rearrangement joins TRBV11-3 to TRBJ2-7; D perhaps matches TRBD1 (5 bases). V lost 5 bases, J lost 6 bases, and 14 bases lay in between. The CDR3 is 13 residues long. Germline CDR1 SGHNT, CDR2 YENEEA. The CDR3 loop reads CASSGISTGEQYF. The CDR3 DNA reads as TGTGCCAGCAGCGGGATCAGCACAGGCGAGCAGTACTTC.

The table lists this clonotype with a few counts. V is TRBV20-1 and J is TRBJ2-3, with 7 bases matching TRBD2. This CDR3 region has 14 residues. The germline V gene encodes CDR1 DFQATT and CDR2 SNEGSKA (reference sequence). Germline trimming cut 2 bases from V and 0 bases from J; bases unmatched to any gene: 2. For the CDR3, the DNA is TGCAGTGCTAGACAGACTAGCAGCACAGATACGCAGTATTTT. It translates to CSARQTSSTDTQYF.

This chain links TRBV20-1 with TRBJ1-1, with 10 bases fitting TRBD1. Unmatched junction bases numbered 5, after V lost 0 bases and J lost 4 bases. From germline, CDR1 is DFQATT and CDR2 SNEGSKA (reference sequence). The CDR3 runs to 15 residues. CDR3: CSARDDGQGVTEAFF. The CDR3 DNA reads as TGCAGTGCTAGAGATGATGGACAGGGGGTCACTGAAGCTTTCTTT.

This clonotype showed up just a few times. J is TRBJ2-1 and V is TRBV4-1; the match to TRBD1 covers 9 bases. With V trimmed by 4 bases and J by 7 bases, 8 bases remained unmatched. This CDR3 contains 15 residues. CDR1 MGHRA and CDR2 YSYEKL come from the germline V gene. The CDR3 DNA reads TGCGCCAGCAGCCCCCAACCGGGACAGGGTAATGAGCAGTTCTTC. Its translation: CASSPQPGQGNEQFF.

The chain links TRBV5-1 to TRBJ2-7; 10 bases match TRBD1. The CDR3 has 16 residues. V was clipped by 3 bases and J by 3 bases; unmatched bases: 9. Germline V gives CDR1 SGHRS, CDR2 YFSETQ. The CDR3 loop is CASSYLPGQGIYEQYF. DNA for the CDR3: TGCGCCAGCAGCTACCTCCCGGGACAGGGGATCTACGAGCAGTACTTC. Full variable domain (remainder filled in from reference TRBV5-1 and TRBJ2-7): KAGVTQTPRYLIKTRGQQVTLSCSPISGHRSVSWYQQTPGQGLQFLFEYFSETQRNKGNFPGRFSGRQFSNSRSEMNVSTLELGDSALYLCASSYLPGQGIYEQYFGPGTRLTVT.

CDR3 protein: CASRLTGTYGYTF. The CDR3 DNA follows: TGTGCCAGCCGCCTGACAGGGACATATGGCTACACCTTC. This chain connects TRBV14 to TRBJ1-2; 7 nucleotides match TRBD1. The CDR3 covers 13 residues. J gave up 5 bases and V 8 bases, and 8 bases lay outside the gene matches. CDR1 and CDR2 (germline): SGHDN, FVKESK.

This clonotype has more than one count but fewer than ten. The chain has TRBV11-3 and TRBJ2-5, with TRBD2 identical over 11 bases. CDR1 and CDR2 (germline): SGHNT, YENEEA. The CDR3 loop spans 16 amino acids. With 3 bases clipped from V and 4 bases from J, the junction kept 7 bases outside the gene matches. The CDR3 DNA is TGTGCCAGCAGCTTCCGACTAGCGGGATTCGGAGAGACCCAGTACTTC. Residues: CASSFRLAGFGETQYF.

This chain joins TRBV5-6 and TRBJ2-7; 14 nucleotides match TRBD2. V was pared by 0 bases and J by 5 bases, with 19 bases of the junction left unmatched. The CDR3 has 21 residues. Germline-derived CDR1 and CDR2 are SGHDT and YYEEEE. CDR3 region: CASSLENWTSGRMGVRNEQYF. Here the CDR3 DNA reads TGTGCCAGCAGCTTGGAGAATTGGACTAGCGGGAGGATGGGGGTGCGGAACGAGCAGTACTTC.

The chain combines TRBV9 with TRBJ2-1, with D possibly matching TRBD1 (5 bases). The CDR3 covers 15 residues. Trimming removed 4 bases at V and 15 bases at J, with 26 bases between. The V gene's germline CDR1 is SGDLS and CDR2 YYNGEE. The DNA for the CDR3 is TGTGCCAGCAGCCCGGTGGCAATGATGGGGCTCGGCCGGTTCTTC. Translated, it gives CASSPVAMMGLGRFF.

The rearrangement uses TRBV7-2 and TRBJ2-3; 8 nucleotides line up with TRBD2. CDR1 and CDR2 from the germline V gene are SGHTA and FQGNSA. Losses at the gene ends were 5 bases for V and 0 bases for J; bases not matched to a gene: 7. The CDR3 sequence is 16 residues long. The CDR3 loop reads CASSPIAGLSTDTQYF. CDR3 nucleotide sequence: TGTGCCAGCAGCCCTATAGCGGGACTCAGCACAGATACGCAGTATTTT. Full variable domain (missing parts from reference TRBV7-2 and TRBJ2-3): GAGVSQSPSNKVTEKGKDVELRCDPISGHTALYWYRQSLGQGLEFLIYFQGNSAPDKSGLPSDRFSAERTGGSVSTLTIQRTQQEDSAVYLCASSPIAGLSTDTQYFGPGTRLTVL.

This rearrangement joins TRBV12-3 or TRBV12-4 to TRBJ1-3; D perhaps matches TRBD1 (5 bases). The V end lost 10 bases, the J end lost 4 bases, and 17 bases lay between the germline ends. The CDR3 is 14 residues long. The CDR3 region is CAIQNLAGGNTIYF. The CDR3 coding sequence is TGTGCCATCCAAAATCTGGCAGGGGGAAACACCATATATTTT.

The genes are TRBV9 and TRBJ2-7; 7 bases fit TRBD2. This CDR3 comprises 14 residues. The J segment lost 5 bases and the V segment lost 6 bases, leaving 11 bases of the junction unmatched. CDR1 and CDR2 (germline): SGDLS, YYNGEE. CDR3 region: CASTPSGAGHEQYF. As DNA, the CDR3 is TGTGCCAGCACCCCCAGCGGGGCGGGACACGAGCAGTACTTC.

V gene TRBV4-1 combines with J gene TRBJ2-1; 10 bases are shared with TRBD2. The junction had 4 bases not matched to a gene; V was cut back by 0 bases and J by 5 bases. The CDR3 is 16 amino acids. CDR1 and CDR2 (germline): MGHRA, YSYEKL. CDR3 DNA: TGCGCCAGCAGCCAAGATTTAGCGGGAGGACACAATGAGCAGTTCTTC. Translated: CASSQDLAGGHNEQFF.

This clonotype appeared once. The rearrangement joins TRBV7-9 to TRBJ2-6; TRBD1 matches 7 bases. J was trimmed by 1 base and V by 3 bases; bases with no gene match: 3. Germline values: CDR1 SEHNR, CDR2 FQNEAQ (reference sequence). This CDR3 is 16 amino acids long. The chain's CDR3 is CASSFDRASGANVLTF. The CDR3, as DNA: TGTGCCAGCAGCTTTGACAGGGCGTCTGGGGCCAACGTCCTGACTTTC.

This clonotype was observed a few times. The chain is built from TRBV29-1 and TRBJ2-5, with no clear D. Trimming removed 4 bases from V and 4 bases from J, with 10 bases in between. Germline V CDR1 and CDR2: SQVTM, ANQGSEA. This CDR3 region has 12 residues. The DNA of the CDR3 is TGCAGCGTTGCGGTTCACTCAGAGACCCAGTACTTC. Translation gives CSVAVHSETQYF.

The rearrangement joins TRBV7-2 to TRBJ2-7, with TRBD2 matching over 8 bases. CDR3 length: 16 residues. CDR1 is SGHTA, CDR2 FQGNSA, per germline. With V trimmed by 6 bases and J by 2 bases, 12 bases remained unmatched. The DNA of the CDR3 is TGTGCCAGCAGACCCACCAGCGGGAGCCCCACCTACGAGCAGTACTTC. Protein: CASRPTSGSPTYEQYF.

This rearrangement joins TRBV4-1 to TRBJ2-5, with 7 bases identical to TRBD1. The CDR3 spans 15 residues. The ends lost 6 bases at V and 5 bases at J; junction bases unmatched: 12. CDR1 is MGHRA, CDR2 YSYEKL, per germline. CDR3 protein: CASRVRDSGFETQYF. The CDR3, as DNA: TGCGCCAGCAGGGTCCGGGACAGTGGATTTGAGACCCAGTACTTC.

J is TRBJ2-5 and V is TRBV7-9; possibly TRBD2 for D (6 bases). This CDR3 spans 16 amino acids. Germline lookup yields CDR1 SEHNR and CDR2 FQNEAQ (reference sequence). V lost 2 bases and J 1 base, leaving 14 bases between the germline ends. The CDR3 region is CASSLSSGGIQETQYF. The DNA for the CDR3 is TGTGCCAGCAGCTTAAGTTCTGGGGGGATCCAAGAGACCCAGTACTTC.

This chain uses TRBV4-3 with TRBJ2-7; TRBD1 might be the D (6 bases). The length of the CDR3 is 14 residues. Germline CDR1 and CDR2: LGHNA and YSLEER. Trimming stripped 4 bases from V and 2 bases from J, with 12 bases between. CDR3 sequence (DNA): TGCGCCAGCAGCCGAGGGACACTCCCCTACGAGCAGTACTTC. Translated: CASSRGTLPYEQYF.

This clonotype showed up just a few times. This sequence joins TRBV29-1 and TRBJ2-1, with 8 bases that match TRBD2. This CDR3 is built from 13 residues. Germline values: CDR1 SQVTM, CDR2 ANQGSEA. V was clipped by 8 bases and J by 10 bases; unmatched bases: 13. CDR3 coding DNA: TGCAGCTCAAGAAAGCTAGCGGGCTACGAGCAGTTCTTC. Translation gives CSSRKLAGYEQFF.

The chain is built from TRBV10-3 and TRBJ2-7; 8 bases agree with TRBD1. Germline V lookup: CDR1 ENHRY, CDR2 SYGVKD. Germline trimming cut 6 bases from V and 3 bases from J; bases unmatched to any gene: 1. The CDR3 has 12 amino acids. CDR3 region: CAIRQGDYEQYF. The DNA of the CDR3 is TGTGCCATCAGACAGGGGGACTACGAGCAGTACTTC.

About this clonotype: Being one base from a much bigger clone, this may be a read error. This chain uses TRBV12-3 or TRBV12-4 with TRBJ2-7; 7 nucleotides line up with TRBD1. V lost 6 bases, J lost 0 bases, and 5 bases stayed unmatched. CDR3 length equals 14 residues. This CDR3 is CASSPGTVSYEQYF. The CDR3, as DNA: TGTGCCAGCAGCCCCGGGACAGTCTCCTACGAGCAGTACTTC.

This clonotype turned up a few times. This chain's CDR3 is CATSTGGTYEQYF. Written as DNA, the CDR3 is TGTGCCACTTCGACAGGGGGGACCTACGAGCAGTACTTC. The chain carries TRBV24-1 and TRBJ2-7; TRBD1 matches 9 bases. After removal of 10 bases from V and 2 bases from J, the junction contained 5 bases not matched to a gene. Germline CDR1 is KGHDR and CDR2 is SFDVKD. CDR3 length: 13 residues.

This clonotype has only a few counts. The chain recombines TRBV6-5 with TRBJ2-1, with TRBD2 matching over 11 bases. Germline values: CDR1 MNHEY, CDR2 SVGAGI. The CDR3 runs 15 residues. V shed 3 bases, J shed 9 bases, and the junction held 7 bases outside the gene matches. The CDR3 nucleotides are TGTGCCAGCAGTTATGAACTAGCGGGAGTAGGTGAGCAGTTCTTC. It encodes CASSYELAGVGEQFF.

This chain links TRBV7-9 with TRBJ2-1; D unresolved. This CDR3 is built from 15 residues. Germline CDR1 and CDR2: SEHNR and FQNEAQ (reference sequence). The V end was cut by 1 base, the J end by 4 bases, with 11 bases between. The CDR3 loop reads CASSLVLNSYNEQFF. The CDR3 bases are TGTGCCAGCAGCTTAGTACTTAATTCTTACAATGAGCAGTTCTTC.

The chain employs TRBV27 and TRBJ1-6; D gene ambiguous. CDR3 size: 13 residues. Trimming removed 8 bases from V and 10 bases from J, with 15 bases in between. Germline V lookup: CDR1 MNHEY, CDR2 SMNVEV (reference sequence). The CDR3 nucleotides read TGTGCCAGCGCCCGATCGGGGTGGTCACCCCTCCACTTT. This translates into CASARSGWSPLHF.

The sample holds a few counts of this clonotype. V is TRBV5-1 and J is TRBJ2-7; 9 bases map to TRBD2. Germline CDR1 reads SGHRS; CDR2 reads YFSETQ. V lost 2 bases and J lost 7; bases outside the gene matches: 13. The CDR3 extends over 16 amino acids. CDR3 loop: CASSFPPSSGKGEQYF. The CDR3 bases are TGCGCCAGCAGCTTCCCTCCATCTAGCGGGAAGGGGGAGCAGTACTTC.

This clonotype turned up a few times. The V gene is TRBV19, the J gene TRBJ1-5, with a tentative D call TRBD1 (5 bases). This CDR3 contains 11 residues. V was cut by 8 bases and J by 11 bases, with 13 bases left in between. The germline gives CDR1 LNHDA, CDR2 SQIVND (reference sequence). CDR3: CASSFEGSQHF. CDR3 sequence (DNA): TGTGCCAGTTCCTTCGAGGGGTCCCAGCATTTT. The variable domain in full, completed from reference TRBV19 and TRBJ1-5, reads DGGITQSPKYLFRKEGQNVTLSCEQNLNHDAMYWYRQDPGQGLRLIYYSQIVNDFQKGDIAEGYSVSREKKESFPLTVTSAQKNPTAFYLCASSFEGSQHFGDGTRLSIL.

CDR3: CASRDDNQRVGVYEQYF. The CDR3, as DNA: TGTGCCAGCAGAGACGATAACCAGCGGGTTGGGGTCTACGAGCAGTACTTC. The genes are TRBV6-2 or TRBV6-3 and TRBJ2-7; the D gene is possibly TRBD2 (6 bases). Trimming stripped 6 bases from V and 3 bases from J, with 24 bases between. CDR3 length equals 17 residues. From germline, CDR1 is MNHEY and CDR2 SVGEGT.

V and J are TRBV5-6 and TRBJ2-7; D gene ambiguous. Germline-derived CDR1 and CDR2 are SGHDT and YYEEEE. The CDR3 sequence is 15 residues long. With 0 bases removed from V and 4 bases from J, the gap between germline ends came to 14 bases. CDR3 loop: CASSLVSEVRYEQYF. The CDR3, as DNA: TGTGCCAGCAGCTTGGTGAGCGAAGTAAGATACGAGCAGTACTTC.

This CDR3 reads CASSLGRDFDTQYF. The DNA of the CDR3 is TGTGCCAGCAGCTTAGGCAGGGACTTCGATACGCAGTATTTT. This chain uses TRBV7-9 with TRBJ2-3; the D gene is possibly TRBD2 (6 bases). This CDR3 comprises 14 residues. Germline loops: CDR1 SEHNR, CDR2 FQNEAQ (reference sequence). Trimming shortened V by 1 base and J by 6 bases, and 11 bases separated the two germline ends.